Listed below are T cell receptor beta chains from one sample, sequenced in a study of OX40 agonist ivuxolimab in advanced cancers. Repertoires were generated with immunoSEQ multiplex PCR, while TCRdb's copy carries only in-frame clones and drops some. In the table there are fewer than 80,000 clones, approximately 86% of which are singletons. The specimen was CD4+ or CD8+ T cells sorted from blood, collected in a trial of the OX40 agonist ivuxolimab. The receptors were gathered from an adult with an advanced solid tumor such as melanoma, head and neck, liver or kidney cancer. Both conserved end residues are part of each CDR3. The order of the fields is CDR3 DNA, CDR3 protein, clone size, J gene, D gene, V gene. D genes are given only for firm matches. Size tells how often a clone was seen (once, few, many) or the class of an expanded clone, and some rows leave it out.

CDR3nt: TGTGCCAGCAGCTTGGTCGCCAGGGTTACTGAAGCTTTCTTT; CDR3aa: CASSLVARVTEAFF; abundance: NA; j_gene: TRBJ1-1; d_gene: NA; v_gene: TRBV5-8
CDR3nt: TGTGCCACTCTCGGCAGCGCGAACACCGGGGAGCTGTTTTTT; CDR3aa: CATLGSANTGELFF; abundance: NA; j_gene: TRBJ2-2; d_gene: NA; v_gene: TRBV6-5
CDR3nt: TGCGCCAGCAGCTTGGGACACCCGGGTTATGGCTACACCTTC; CDR3aa: CASSLGHPGYGYTF; abundance: NA; j_gene: TRBJ1-2; d_gene: NA; v_gene: TRBV5-1
CDR3nt: TGTGCCAGCAGCTTAACCGGGACTAGCGGGGGGGCTAGCACAGATACGCAGTATTTT; CDR3aa: CASSLTGTSGGASTDTQYF; abundance: NA; j_gene: TRBJ2-3; d_gene: TRBD2; v_gene: TRBV7-3
CDR3nt: TGTGCCAGCCAGGGGGACTGGACCTACGAGCAGTACTTC; CDR3aa: CASQGDWTYEQYF; abundance: NA; j_gene: TRBJ2-7; d_gene: NA; v_gene: TRBV6-1
CDR3nt: TGTGCCAGCAGCTTAGGCAGGGGACACACAGATACGCAGTATTTT; CDR3aa: CASSLGRGHTDTQYF; abundance: NA; j_gene: TRBJ2-3; d_gene: NA; v_gene: TRBV11-2
CDR3nt: TGTGCCAGCAGCCTCCAAGGGGGCGGGGGGGAGGCTGGCTACACCTTC; CDR3aa: CASSLQGGGGEAGYTF; abundance: NA; j_gene: TRBJ1-2; d_gene: TRBD1; v_gene: TRBV11-2
CDR3nt: TGCGCCAGCAGTGAAGACCTCAGGGGTGCGTATACTGAAGCTTTCTTT; CDR3aa: CASSEDLRGAYTEAFF; abundance: NA; j_gene: TRBJ1-1; d_gene: NA; v_gene: TRBV10-2
CDR3nt: TGCGCCAGCAGCTTACAGGGAAATACTGAAGCTTTCTTT; CDR3aa: CASSLQGNTEAFF; abundance: NA; j_gene: TRBJ1-1; d_gene: NA; v_gene: TRBV10-1
CDR3nt: TGTGCCACCGGGTCCAGGGGAGATACGCAGTATTTT; CDR3aa: CATGSRGDTQYF; abundance: NA; j_gene: TRBJ2-3; d_gene: NA; v_gene: TRBV10-3
CDR3nt: TGTGCCAGCAGCAGAGCTCTAGCGGGGGGGCCCTACAATGAGCAGTTCTTC; CDR3aa: CASSRALAGGPYNEQFF; abundance: NA; j_gene: TRBJ2-1; d_gene: TRBD2; v_gene: TRBV27
CDR3nt: TGCGCCAGCAGAATTCCCCGAAGCGGGGGCTACAATGAGCAGTTCTTC; CDR3aa: CASRIPRSGGYNEQFF; abundance: NA; j_gene: TRBJ2-1; d_gene: TRBD2; v_gene: TRBV10-2
CDR3nt: TGCGCCAGCAGCGGAAACAGGGTTTCCATGAACACTGAAGCTTTCTTT; CDR3aa: CASSGNRVSMNTEAFF; abundance: NA; j_gene: TRBJ1-1; d_gene: NA; v_gene: TRBV5-1
CDR3nt: TGTGCCAGCTCACCAAGGGGAGGGTCAGGGACGAATGAAGCTTTCTTT; CDR3aa: CASSPRGGSGTNEAFF; abundance: NA; j_gene: TRBJ1-1; d_gene: NA; v_gene: TRBV18
CDR3nt: TGTGCCATCAGTGAAGGCGCAACTAATGAAAAACTGTTTTTT; CDR3aa: CAISEGATNEKLFF; abundance: NA; j_gene: TRBJ1-4; d_gene: NA; v_gene: TRBV10-3
CDR3nt: TGTGCCAGCAGCCCGGCGGGCCCGTATGGCTACACCTTC; CDR3aa: CASSPAGPYGYTF; abundance: NA; j_gene: TRBJ1-2; d_gene: NA; v_gene: TRBV6-1
CDR3nt: TGCGCCAGCAGAAGAGGGGTTGACAGGGGCTCCTCCTACGAGCAGTACTTC; CDR3aa: CASRRGVDRGSSYEQYF; abundance: NA; j_gene: TRBJ2-7; d_gene: TRBD1; v_gene: TRBV4-1
CDR3nt: TGTGCCAGCAGGCTGACGACAGGAAACACCATATATTTT; CDR3aa: CASRLTTGNTIYF; abundance: NA; j_gene: TRBJ1-3; d_gene: NA; v_gene: TRBV6-1
CDR3nt: TGTGCCAGCAGTCCCCCCAGCCGGAACTATGGCTACACCTTC; CDR3aa: CASSPPSRNYGYTF; abundance: once; j_gene: TRBJ1-2; d_gene: NA; v_gene: TRBV28